This T cell receptor beta chain originates from a study of a mutant IDH1 vaccine in newly diagnosed glioma. About the research overall: Either 4-6 weeks after radiotherapy alone or alongside temozolomide, vaccination was begun.

CDR3 length: 14 amino acids. The V gene end was trimmed by 2 bases and the J gene end by 3 bases; junction bases not matched to a gene: 2. Germline loops: CDR1 KGHSH, CDR2 LQKENI. This clone has a handful of counts. Its antigen is unknown. Study-wide results and caveats: Pseudoprogression appeared unlinked to shifts in leading peripheral T cell clonotypes.

Generated by immunoSEQ multiplex PCR, the TCRdb table keeps only in-frame clones and is missing some. There are around 46,000 clones in the sample; about 77% occur only once, and 5.2% lies in the top ten. The time point: week 5, during vaccination. Every vaccination contained 300 ug of the mutant IDH1 20-mer peptide and was paired with topical imiquimod. This receptor was taken from a man aged 45 to 65 with glioma. Sequenced here: PBMCs, sampled from a glioma patient whose treatment included an IDH1 peptide vaccine. The J gene is TRBJ1-1, the V gene TRBV18; 8 bases align to TRBD1. The CDR3 is CASSPTGGYTEAFF. The CDR3 nucleotides are TGTGCCAGCTCACCAACAGGGGGATACACTGAAGCTTTCTTT.